The next 26 T cell receptor beta chains were all read from a single sample in a study of blood T cell repertoires in COVID-19. Generated by immunoSEQ multiplex PCR, the TCRdb table keeps only in-frame clones and is missing some. The data contain 100,000 to 150,000 clones, roughly 90% of them singletons. What was sequenced was peripheral blood. Receptors were obtained from a man aged 45-65 years with acute or convalescent COVID-19.

This clone showed up just a few times. The CDR3 sequence: CASRLISGGRQFF. The DNA of the CDR3 is TGTGCCAGCAGACTAATTAGCGGAGGGAGGCAGTTCTTC. This rearrangement joins TRBV12-3 or TRBV12-4 to TRBJ2-1; weak D call: TRBD2 (6 bases). Trimming shortened V by 6 bases and J by 12 bases, and 18 bases separated the two germline ends. This CDR3 spans 13 amino acids.

The V and J genes are TRBV5-1 and TRBJ2-5, with 9 bases fitting TRBD2. The CDR3 sequence is 16 residues long. Per the germline V gene, CDR1 is SGHRS and CDR2 is YFSETQ. Losses at the gene ends were 4 bases for V and 5 bases for J; bases not matched to a gene: 12. CDR3 nucleotide sequence: TGCGCCAGCAGCCTCGGGGTAGCGGGAGTAAAGGAGACCCAGTACTTC. Protein: CASSLGVAGVKETQYF.

The V gene is TRBV15, the J gene TRBJ2-1; TRBD2 matches 7 bases. The V gene end was trimmed by 1 base and the J gene end by 8 bases; junction bases not matched to a gene: 8. This CDR3 spans 15 amino acids. Looked up from germline, CDR1 is LNHNV and CDR2 is YYDKDF (reference sequence). The CDR3 sequence is CATSRANSGSDEQFF. CDR3 bases: TGTGCCACCAGCAGAGCAAATAGCGGGTCGGATGAGCAGTTCTTC.

V is TRBV6-2 or TRBV6-3 and J is TRBJ1-2, with 8 nucleotides matching TRBD1. The V gene end was trimmed by 4 bases and the J gene end by 7 bases; junction bases not matched to a gene: 11. The CDR3 has 15 residues. Germline CDR1 is MNHEY and CDR2 is SVGEGT. This chain's CDR3 is CASSSTRTGPPGYTF. Here the CDR3 DNA reads TGTGCCAGCAGTTCCACGCGGACAGGGCCCCCTGGCTACACCTTC.

The rearrangement links TRBV12-3 or TRBV12-4 to TRBJ2-1; D ambiguous. The CDR3 runs to 12 residues. Trimming took off 2 bases at V and 10 bases at J, with 9 bases between the two ends. The CDR3 is CASSLSSTEQFF. CDR3 coding DNA: TGTGCCAGCAGTTTAAGCTCAACGGAGCAGTTCTTC.

This sequence joins TRBV24-1 and TRBJ1-2; D uncertain. The CDR3 is 13 residues long. V dropped 3 bases and J dropped 8 bases, with 12 bases sitting between them. Germline V gene sequence: CDR1 KGHDR, CDR2 SFDVKD. The CDR3 sequence: CATSDGGREGYTF. The CDR3 DNA reads TGTGCCACCAGTGATGGCGGACGGGAAGGCTACACCTTC.

The rearrangement uses TRBV11-3 and TRBJ1-6; TRBD1 aligns across 7 bases. The V gene's germline CDR1 is SGHNT and CDR2 YENEEA. The V gene end was trimmed by 7 bases and the J gene end by 7 bases; junction bases not matched to a gene: 13. The CDR3 is 16 amino acids. CDR3 loop: CASTYSGGQTNSPLHF. The CDR3, as DNA: TGTGCCAGCACTTACTCTGGGGGACAGACAAATTCACCCCTCCACTTT.

This sequence joins TRBV3-1 (or the pseudogene TRBV3-2) and TRBJ1-6; D remains unclear. Germline V lookup: CDR1 LGHDT, CDR2 YNNKEL (reference sequence). The CDR3 extends over 15 amino acids. Trimming took 4 bases from V and 4 from J, leaving 11 bases between them. CDR3 nucleotide sequence: TGTGCCAGCAGCCCTCCCGAGGCATATAATTCACCCCTCCACTTT. It translates to CASSPPEAYNSPLHF.

The CDR3 DNA reads TGTGCCAGCATTCTACAGGAGTTTAGCACAGATACGCAGTATTTT. It encodes CASILQEFSTDTQYF. V usage is TRBV2 and J usage is TRBJ2-3; possibly TRBD1 for D (5 bases). Trimming stripped 7 bases from V and 0 bases from J, with 14 bases between. The CDR3 contains 15 residues. In germline, CDR1 is SNHLY, CDR2 FYNNEI.

This rearrangement joins TRBV5-1 to TRBJ1-2; the match to TRBD1 covers 8 bases. The ends lost 2 bases at V and 6 bases at J; junction bases unmatched: 3. This CDR3 has 13 residues. Germline V CDR1 and CDR2: SGHRS, YFSETQ. CDR3 sequence: CASSLQGDDGYTF. The CDR3, as DNA: TGCGCCAGCAGCTTACAGGGGGACGATGGCTACACCTTC.

This chain uses TRBV3-1 (or the pseudogene TRBV3-2) with TRBJ2-7, with a weak D call TRBD2 (5 bases). The CDR3 length is 12 residues. Trimming took off 1 base at V and 5 bases at J, with 6 bases between the two ends. Germline values: CDR1 LGHDT, CDR2 YNNKEL (reference sequence). CDR3 bases: TGTGCCAGCAGCCAAGCGGGGAACGAGCAGTACTTC. Translated: CASSQAGNEQYF.

The chain is built from TRBV9 and TRBJ2-7, with TRBD2 identical over 12 bases. CDR1 is SGDLS and CDR2 is YYNGEE in the germline V gene. The J segment lost 4 bases and the V segment lost 4 bases, leaving 18 bases of the junction unmatched. This CDR3 contains 19 residues. The CDR3 sequence is CASSPLTTSGSLLLYEQYF. CDR3 DNA sequence: TGTGCCAGCAGCCCGCTTACGACTAGCGGGAGCCTACTTTTATACGAGCAGTACTTC. Variable domain in full (rest from reference TRBV9 and TRBJ2-7): DSGVTQTPKHLITATGQRVTLRCSPRSGDLSVYWYQQSLDQGLQFLIQYYNGEERAKGNILERFSAQQFPDLHSELNLSSLELGDSALYFCASSPLTTSGSLLLYEQYFGPGTRLTVT.

This clone was picked up a small number of times. The chain recombines TRBV3-1 (or the pseudogene TRBV3-2) with TRBJ1-3; the D is unclear. Trimming cost V 1 base and J 0 bases, with 4 bases left between them. This CDR3 has 14 residues. From germline, CDR1 is LGHDT and CDR2 YNNKEL (reference sequence). The CDR3: CASSQAVSGNTIYF. The CDR3 nucleotides are TGTGCCAGCAGCCAAGCCGTCTCTGGAAACACCATATATTTT.

The rearrangement joins TRBV5-4 to TRBJ2-7; 9 bases map to TRBD2. Germline CDR1 SGHNT, CDR2 YYREEE (reference sequence). The CDR3 totals 16 residues. V lost 3 bases and J lost 2; bases outside the gene matches: 9. In DNA, the CDR3 is TGTGCCAGCAGCTCCCCGTGGGTAGCGGGAGCCTACGAGCAGTACTTC. Protein sequence: CASSSPWVAGAYEQYF.

The chain employs TRBV4-3 and TRBJ2-7, with 9 nucleotides matching TRBD1. The CDR3 is 15 residues long. CDR1 and CDR2 from the germline V gene are LGHNA and YSLEER. The V segment lost 3 bases and the J segment 1 base; nucleotides outside the gene matches: 4. CDR3 protein: CASSQGQGVSYEQYF. DNA of the CDR3: TGCGCCAGCAGCCAGGGACAGGGAGTGTCCTACGAGCAGTACTTC.

The chain joins TRBV5-5 to TRBJ2-7; TRBD2 agrees at 7 bases. This CDR3 comprises 15 residues. Germline lookup yields CDR1 SGHKS and CDR2 YYEKEE (reference sequence). V lost 1 base and J lost 5; bases outside the gene matches: 9. CDR3 region: CASSLRAGDFNEQYF. The CDR3 DNA reads TGTGCCAGCAGCTTGCGTGCGGGAGATTTCAACGAGCAGTACTTC.

This chain links TRBV10-3 with TRBJ1-3, with D tentatively TRBD1 (5 bases). V was shortened by 2 bases and J by 0 bases, with 8 bases between the two germline ends. The CDR3 sequence is 15 residues long. Germline loops: CDR1 ENHRY, CDR2 SYGVKD. The CDR3 reads CAISEPGGSGNTIYF. CDR3 DNA sequence: TGTGCCATCAGTGAGCCGGGGGGCTCTGGAAACACCATATATTTT.

This chain links TRBV5-5 with TRBJ1-1; 9 nucleotides align to TRBD1. The CDR3 is made up of 17 amino acids. Germline values: CDR1 SGHKS, CDR2 YYEKEE (reference sequence). After removal of 4 bases from V and 4 bases from J, the junction contained 14 bases not matched to a gene. The chain's CDR3 is CASSHSVRTGAFTEAFF. The CDR3 DNA reads TGTGCCAGCAGCCATTCGGTCAGGACAGGGGCGTTCACTGAAGCTTTCTTT.

The chain links TRBV19 to TRBJ1-1; 9 nucleotides line up with TRBD1. This CDR3 is 14 amino acids long. Germline CDR1 reads LNHDA; CDR2 reads SQIVND (reference sequence). V dropped 5 bases and J dropped 5; count of bases not matched to a gene: 6. In DNA, the CDR3 is TGTGCCAGTAGTTTTTGGGACAGGGAAACTGAAGCTTTCTTT. It is translated as CASSFWDRETEAFF.

The chain combines TRBV6-4 with TRBJ2-1; D perhaps matches TRBD1 (6 bases). The CDR3 is made up of 13 amino acids. Germline assignment: CDR1 MRHNA and CDR2 SNTAGT. The germline V and J ends were trimmed by 2 bases and 4 bases, with 6 bases remaining between them. The CDR3 nucleotides are TGTGCCAGCAGTGACGGGACATACAATGAGCAGTTCTTC. Protein: CASSDGTYNEQFF.

The chain has TRBV3-1 (or the pseudogene TRBV3-2) and TRBJ1-5, with D tentatively TRBD1 (5 bases). The CDR3 runs to 16 residues. In germline, CDR1 is LGHDT, CDR2 YNNKEL (reference sequence). Trimming stripped 0 bases from V and 8 bases from J, with 17 bases between. The CDR3 reads CASSQDGGKSDKPQHF. The CDR3 coding sequence is TGTGCCAGCAGCCAAGATGGGGGGAAGTCGGACAAGCCCCAGCATTTT.

The chain couples TRBV30 to TRBJ1-6; 9 bases map to TRBD1. Trimming took 5 bases from V and 0 from J; bases not matched to a gene: 2. Germline assignment: CDR1 GTSNPN and CDR2 SVGIG (reference sequence). This CDR3 comprises 15 residues. CDR3 residues: CAWGTGSSYNSPLHF. In DNA, the CDR3 is TGTGCCTGGGGGACAGGGAGCTCCTATAATTCACCCCTCCACTTT.

The rearrangement uses TRBV19 and TRBJ2-1; a weak D match, TRBD2 (5 bases). V gave up 2 bases and J gave up 4 bases, with 24 bases separating them. CDR3 length: 19 amino acids. CDR1 LNHDA and CDR2 SQIVND come from the germline V gene (reference sequence). The CDR3 coding sequence is TGTGCCAGTAGTATATTGGGCGGGTTTAGAGGGTCCCAGTACAATGAGCAGTTCTTC. Amino acid sequence: CASSILGGFRGSQYNEQFF.

This chain uses TRBV2 with TRBJ1-6, with 8 bases lining up with TRBD1. Germline V gene lookup returns CDR1 SNHLY and CDR2 FYNNEI. This CDR3 contains 14 residues. With 4 bases clipped from V and 8 bases from J, the junction kept 4 bases outside the gene matches. CDR3 sequence (DNA): TGTGCCAGCAGTGTATTACAGGGGGATTCACCCCTCCACTTT. This encodes CASSVLQGDSPLHF.

This sequence joins TRBV7-9 and TRBJ1-4; the D gene is possibly TRBD1 (6 bases). V lost 5 bases to trimming and J lost 0 bases, with 13 bases between them. This CDR3 has 16 residues. In germline, CDR1 is SEHNR, CDR2 FQNEAQ (reference sequence). The CDR3 spells CASSIRQATTNEKLFF. CDR3 DNA sequence: TGTGCCAGCAGCATAAGACAGGCTACAACTAATGAAAAACTGTTTTTT.

V and J are TRBV2 and TRBJ1-2; 9 nucleotides match TRBD1. This CDR3 comprises 17 residues. Germline CDR1 and CDR2: SNHLY and FYNNEI. V lost 6 bases and J lost 4; bases outside the gene matches: 15. The CDR3 DNA follows: TGTGCCAGCAGCCCGGGACAGGGAGTGGCATATGGCTATGGCTACACCTTC. This translates into CASSPGQGVAYGYGYTF.